These 29 T cell receptor beta chains originate from one sample sequenced in a study of T cells of healthy individuals. In TCRdb, the 5' RACE reads were re-called with MiXCR into one record per CDR3 protein. This sample has 40,000 to 60,000 distinct CDR3 sequences; 14% to 15% occur once, and the top ten carry approximately 16%. Receptor source: a human donor in good health.

The chain combines TRBV20-1 with TRBJ1-5; TRBD1 matches at 8 bases. Trimming took 6 bases from V and 5 from J; bases not matched to a gene: 15. This CDR3 contains 16 residues. CDR1 and CDR2 from the germline V gene are DFQATT and SNEGSKA (reference sequence). The CDR3 nucleotides read TGCAGTGCCCTTACCGGACAGGGACGAACCTATCAGCCCCAGCATTTT. Amino acids: CSALTGQGRTYQPQHF.

The chain carries TRBV5-1 and TRBJ2-6; TRBD1 agrees at 8 bases. Germline CDR1 is SGHRS and CDR2 is YFSETQ. The CDR3 has 18 amino acids. The J segment lost 2 bases and the V segment lost 4 bases, leaving 11 bases of the junction unmatched. The DNA for the CDR3 is TGCGCCAGCAGCAGATCTGCAGGGGGCCTTGCTGGGGCCAACGTCCTGACTTTC. It translates to CASSRSAGGLAGANVLTF.

This clonotype is judged medium-sized. The CDR3 loop reads CASIAPLPSYNEQFF. The CDR3 DNA follows: TGTGCCAGCATAGCCCCATTGCCGAGCTACAATGAGCAGTTCTTC. J is TRBJ2-1 and V is TRBV7-9; D is uncertain. The CDR3 is 15 residues long. Germline assignment: CDR1 SEHNR and CDR2 FQNEAQ (reference sequence). Deletions cut 7 bases from V and 3 bases from J, with 16 bases between.

This clonotype was seen at least ten times. The chain employs TRBV6-5 and TRBJ2-7, with D maybe TRBD1 (5 bases). Germline V gives CDR1 MNHEY, CDR2 SVGAGI. The CDR3 sequence is 13 residues long. V lost 6 bases to trimming and J lost 4 bases, with 13 bases between them. The CDR3 reads CASSQGARYEQYF. In DNA, the CDR3 is TGTGCCAGCAGCCAAGGGGCCCGGTACGAGCAGTACTTC.

This clonotype appeared many times. The chain joins TRBV7-9 to TRBJ2-7; D might be TRBD1 (6 bases). The CDR3 consists of 13 residues. The ends were cut back, 1 base at V and 5 bases at J, with 9 bases in the middle. The germline V gene encodes CDR1 SEHNR and CDR2 FQNEAQ (reference sequence). This chain's CDR3 is CASSLGQGNEQYF. For the CDR3, the DNA is TGTGCCAGCAGCTTAGGGCAGGGGAACGAGCAGTACTTC.

The chain carries TRBV5-1 and TRBJ2-1; 10 bases are shared with TRBD2. Germline values: CDR1 SGHRS, CDR2 YFSETQ. V gave up 5 bases and J gave up 10 bases; unmatched junction bases: 15. This CDR3 has 16 amino acids. The CDR3 nucleotides read TGCGCCAGCAGTCCCTTTAGAGCGGGAGGGCCGAGAGAGCAGTTCTTC. Encoded protein: CASSPFRAGGPREQFF.

This clonotype was observed at least ten times. The chain uses TRBV4-3 and TRBJ2-7; 11 nucleotides align to TRBD1. Germline CDR1 and CDR2: LGHNA and YSLEER. After removal of 4 bases from V and 3 bases from J, the junction contained 11 bases not matched to a gene. The CDR3 has 17 residues. The CDR3 spells CASSPNRGTGGYYEQYF. DNA of the CDR3: TGCGCCAGCAGCCCTAACCGCGGGACAGGGGGTTACTACGAGCAGTACTTC.

The chain has TRBV6-1 and TRBJ1-3; D not resolved. The CDR3 covers 15 residues. The V end lost 2 bases, the J end lost 2 bases, and 10 bases lay between the germline ends. Germline V gene sequence: CDR1 MNHNS, CDR2 SASEGT. CDR3 DNA: TGTGCCAGCAGTGAAATCTCCGGGACTGGAAACACCATATATTTT. Translated, it gives CASSEISGTGNTIYF.

The V and J genes are TRBV5-4 and TRBJ2-2; 7 bases agree with TRBD2. Trimming cost V 5 bases and J 3 bases; bases outside gene matches: 7. This CDR3 has 15 residues. CDR1 is SGHNT, CDR2 YYREEE, per germline (reference sequence). CDR3 in amino acids: CASSGAGVYTGELFF. The DNA of the CDR3 is TGTGCCAGCAGTGGGGCGGGGGTCTACACCGGGGAGCTGTTTTTT.

This clonotype was counted only a few times. This chain joins TRBV5-5 and TRBJ1-5; no clear D. The CDR3 runs to 14 residues. Per the germline V gene, CDR1 is SGHKS and CDR2 is YYEKEE (reference sequence). The V gene lost 0 bases and the J gene lost 0 bases, with 4 bases spanning the gap. The DNA of the CDR3 is TGTGCCAGCAGCTTGGACTATAGCAATCAGCCCCAGCATTTT. Amino acids: CASSLDYSNQPQHF.

This clonotype was picked up many times. V is TRBV7-2 and J is TRBJ2-5; D gene unclear. Trimming pared 6 bases from V and 3 bases from J, leaving 20 bases between. Germline CDR1 is SGHTA and CDR2 is FQGNSA. There are 16 residues in the CDR3. CDR3 loop: CASSFRVAEIKETQYF. CDR3 DNA sequence: TGTGCCAGCAGTTTTAGAGTGGCGGAGATAAAAGAGACCCAGTACTTC. The full variable domain, in which reference TRBV7-2 and TRBJ2-5 provide the parts outside the CDR3, is GAGVSQSPSNKVTEKGKDVELRCDPISGHTALYWYRQSLGQGLEFLIYFQGNSAPDKSGLPSDRFSAERTGGSVSTLTIQRTQQEDSAVYLCASSFRVAEIKETQYFGPGTRLLVL.

The V call is TRBV7-3, the J call TRBJ1-3; no reliable D call. Germline V CDR1 and CDR2: SGHTA, FQGTGA. The CDR3 runs to 14 residues. V lost 2 bases and J 0 bases, leaving 5 bases between the germline ends. The CDR3 DNA follows: TGTGCCAGCAGCTTATCCAACTCTGGAAACACCATATATTTT. It codes for CASSLSNSGNTIYF.

J is TRBJ1-1 and V is TRBV15; D not resolved. The germline V and J ends were trimmed by 0 bases and 7 bases, with 6 bases remaining between them. Germline V gene lookup returns CDR1 LNHNV and CDR2 YYDKDF (reference sequence). The CDR3 is 12 residues long. The CDR3 nucleotides read TGTGCCACCAGCAGAGATCGAGTTGAAGCTTTCTTT. Encoded protein: CATSRDRVEAFF. The full variable domain, with the rest looked up from reference TRBV15 and TRBJ1-1, is DAMVIQNPRYQVTQFGKPVTLSCSQTLNHNVMYWYQQKSSQAPKLLFHYYDKDFNNEADTPDNFQSRRPNTSFCFLDIRSPGLGDTAMYLCATSRDRVEAFFGQGTRLTVV.

This clonotype was recorded a few times. The chain combines TRBV2 with TRBJ2-5; D call uncertain. Trimming removed 5 bases at V and 3 bases at J, with 4 bases between. This CDR3 has 11 amino acids. Germline CDR1 is SNHLY and CDR2 is FYNNEI. The CDR3 sequence: CASSKKETQYF. CDR3 nucleotide sequence: TGTGCCAGCAGTAAGAAAGAGACCCAGTACTTC.

The chain carries TRBV12-3 or TRBV12-4 and TRBJ1-1, with TRBD1 matching 7 bases. CDR3 size: 14 residues. V shed 7 bases and J 5 bases; nucleotides not matched to a gene: 10. CDR3 residues: CASTQQGMGTEAFF. CDR3 DNA: TGTGCCAGCACCCAACAGGGGATGGGGACTGAAGCTTTCTTT.

The rearrangement links TRBV12-3 or TRBV12-4 to TRBJ1-6; no clear D gene. The length of the CDR3 is 14 residues. V gave up 3 bases and J gave up 6 bases, with 9 bases separating them. The CDR3 loop reads CASSFAGGNSPLHF. The CDR3 DNA reads as TGTGCCAGCAGTTTCGCCGGCGGTAATTCACCCCTCCACTTT.

Ten or more counts support this clonotype. The chain recombines TRBV6-2 or TRBV6-3 with TRBJ1-5; D is possibly TRBD1 (6 bases). V dropped 7 bases and J dropped 9 bases, with 22 bases sitting between them. Germline V lookup: CDR1 MNHEY, CDR2 SVGEGT. The CDR3 is 15 amino acids. The CDR3 spells CASTKGGLLAGPQHF. As DNA, the CDR3 is TGTGCCAGCACCAAGGGGGGACTCCTCGCCGGGCCCCAGCATTTT.

The rearrangement uses TRBV12-3 or TRBV12-4 and TRBJ2-1; a weak D match, TRBD2 (5 bases). This CDR3 is 12 amino acids long. With 3 bases removed from V and 7 bases from J, the gap between germline ends came to 7 bases. The CDR3 region has the DNA TGTGCCAGCAGTTTTCAGCGGAATGAGCAGTTCTTC. It yields the protein CASSFQRNEQFF.

This clonotype has more than one count but fewer than ten. The rearrangement links TRBV5-1 to TRBJ1-1; D uncertain. V lost 2 bases and J 3 bases, leaving 8 bases between the germline ends. The germline gives CDR1 SGHRS, CDR2 YFSETQ. The length of the CDR3 is 13 residues. CDR3 nucleotides: TGCGCCAGCAGCTTACCCGGATACACTGAAGCTTTCTTT. It is translated as CASSLPGYTEAFF.

This clonotype was detected a few times. The chain combines TRBV7-9 with TRBJ2-7, with 9 bases lining up with TRBD1. The V segment lost 4 bases and the J segment 1 base; nucleotides outside the gene matches: 17. The CDR3 runs 19 residues. CDR1 SEHNR and CDR2 FQNEAQ come from the germline V gene (reference sequence). The CDR3 protein is CASSSILVKGQGRSYEQYF. In DNA form, the CDR3 reads TGTGCCAGCAGCTCCATCTTAGTTAAAGGACAGGGGAGATCCTACGAGCAGTACTTC.

The sample holds many counts of this clonotype. The chain has TRBV15 and TRBJ1-1; no clear D gene. The CDR3 consists of 14 residues. CDR1 and CDR2 (germline): LNHNV, YYDKDF (reference sequence). V shed 3 bases and J shed 0 bases, with 8 bases lying between them. The CDR3 DNA reads as TGTGCCACCAGCAGCCGAGAAATGAACACTGAAGCTTTCTTT. Protein sequence: CATSSREMNTEAFF.

This clonotype was seen repeatedly, ten times or more. This chain connects TRBV20-1 to TRBJ2-1; D possibly uses TRBD1 or TRBD2 (6 bases each). The CDR3 is made up of 14 amino acids. V lost 6 bases and J 2 bases, leaving 14 bases between the germline ends. The germline V gene has CDR1 DFQATT and CDR2 SNEGSKA (reference sequence). The chain's CDR3 is CSAFGGGPYNEQFF. The CDR3 DNA is TGCAGTGCCTTTGGAGGGGGTCCCTACAATGAGCAGTTCTTC.

The chain uses TRBV7-8 and TRBJ1-5; D is unclear. Between the trimmed V and J ends, which lost 4 bases and 4 bases, there was a span of 5 bases. The germline V gene encodes CDR1 SGHVS and CDR2 FQNEAQ. This CDR3 contains 12 residues. The CDR3 DNA reads as TGTGCCAGCAGCTACCCGAATCAGCCCCAGCATTTT. Residues: CASSYPNQPQHF.

This chain uses TRBV25-1 with TRBJ1-5, with D possibly TRBD1 on 5 matching bases. CDR1 MGHDK and CDR2 SYGVNS come from the germline V gene. This CDR3 has 14 amino acids. The V end lost 3 bases, the J end lost 2 bases, and 8 bases lay between the germline ends. CDR3 amino acids: CASSDQGGNQPQHF. The CDR3 nucleotides read TGTGCCAGCAGTGATCAGGGAGGCAATCAGCCCCAGCATTTT.

This clonotype was seen only a few times. V usage is TRBV5-1 and J usage is TRBJ1-2; TRBD1 might be the D (5 bases). CDR1 is SGHRS, CDR2 YFSETQ, per germline. This CDR3 region has 19 residues. Trimming took 2 bases from V and 2 from J, leaving 25 bases between them. The CDR3: CASSLESGATTITNYGYTF. CDR3 bases: TGCGCCAGCAGCTTAGAATCCGGGGCCACTACTATAACAAACTATGGCTACACCTTC.

This clonotype appeared many times. The rearrangement joins TRBV24-1 to TRBJ2-5, with TRBD2 matching over 7 bases. Germline V lookup: CDR1 KGHDR, CDR2 SFDVKD. The ends lost 1 base at V and 5 bases at J; junction bases unmatched: 9. This CDR3 contains 16 residues. CDR3 nucleotide sequence: TGTGCCACCAGTGATTTACCAAACGCGGGAGTGGAGACCCAGTACTTC. Translation: CATSDLPNAGVETQYF.

This clonotype was observed at least ten times. This sequence joins TRBV7-2 and TRBJ2-1; D gene unclear. The V and J ends lost 3 bases and 10 bases respectively, with 13 bases between them. Germline lookup yields CDR1 SGHTA and CDR2 FQGNSA. This CDR3 comprises 13 residues. The CDR3: CASSLRTSEEQFF. The CDR3, as DNA: TGTGCCAGCAGCTTGCGGACCTCAGAGGAGCAGTTCTTC.

Many counts were recorded for this clonotype. The V and J genes are TRBV4-3 and TRBJ2-7, with 7 bases lining up with TRBD1. The CDR3 runs 16 residues. V lost 0 bases, J lost 0 bases, and 5 bases stayed unmatched. Germline V CDR1 and CDR2: LGHNA, YSLEER. The CDR3 nucleotides read TGCGCCAGCAGCCAAGAAGCGACAGGGAGCTCCTACGAGCAGTACTTC. Translated, it gives CASSQEATGSSYEQYF.

This clonotype was observed a handful of times. The chain uses TRBV2 and TRBJ2-7, with 7 bases fitting TRBD2. CDR3 size: 15 residues. Germline V gene sequence: CDR1 SNHLY, CDR2 FYNNEI. Germline trimming cut 7 bases from V and 3 bases from J; bases unmatched to any gene: 12. CDR3 protein: CASTREASGLYEQYF. Written as DNA, the CDR3 is TGTGCCAGCACTAGAGAGGCTAGCGGCCTCTACGAGCAGTACTTC.